This T cell receptor beta chain came from a study of siplizumab effects on memory and regulatory T cells (dated by TCRdb to between 2018 and 2021). Study-level background: The study looked at the effect of siplizumab, an anti-CD2 antibody, on alloreactive T-cell subsets in allogeneic mixed lymphocyte reactions made from human PBMCs.

According to the germline V gene, CDR1 reads SGHRS and CDR2 reads YFSETQ. After removal of 1 base from V and 7 bases from J, the junction retains 10 bases not matched to a gene. From the cysteine up to the phenylalanine, the CDR3 has a length of 17 residues. Only the CDR3 part of the read is kept: 51 bases, read in frame from the first base. As for this clone: What this receptor recognizes is not known. The sample holds no much larger clone one base away, and base qualities are not on file.

Sorted unstimulated T cells and proliferating T cells recovered from mixed lymphocyte reactions underwent TCRbeta CDR3 sequencing. Fresh whole blood from around 10 HLA-typed healthy donors was used as the source from which PBMCs were isolated. Unstimulated CD4+ regulatory T cells were FACS-sorted to map the origin of alloreactive clones. Beyond this particular receptor, the publication reports: Roughly 80-97% of proliferating CD4+ or CD8+ clones could not be assigned a naive or memory phenotype. Because sequences at frequencies below about 10^-5 were poorly captured, only a minor fraction of alloreactive clones could be mapped back to unstimulated subsets. Greater diversity appeared to be present in unstimulated naive T cells than in memory T cells, and a substantial contribution to the alloresponse seemed to be made by naive cells. Siplizumab significantly lowered the cumulative frequency of alloreactive sequences that could be traced to unstimulated CD4+ memory T cells. Whether proliferating Tregs from siplizumab cultures were suppressive was not functionally confirmed. In reactions with siplizumab, an average of 68.8% of mappable alloreactive CD4+ clones were Treg-derived, compared with roughly 26% in control reactions.

Receptors were amplified or captured by the immunoSEQ multiplex PCR assay. Each sample had 9 x 10^4 or so TCR templates assayed by the deep sequencing platform. Genomic DNA extracted from sorted T cells was used for TCRbeta CDR3 sequencing. In the source study's methods: The R programming language was used for the clonal analysis of the TCRbeta CDR3 data. Unstimulated samples were compared with post-reaction CFSE-low samples to define alloreactive CD4+ and CD8+ clones. Regulatory or non-regulatory origin of alloreactive CD4+ clones was assigned by matching sequences to the sorted unstimulated Treg and non-Treg repertoires. This is the immuneACCESS table as TCRdb keeps it, with only in-frame sequences that have V and J called. A part of the clones is gone; compared with another copy, unresolved V genes explain less than half, and the rest is unexplained. From that table come the V and J calls and clone size; the DNA was used to work out D and trimming. The sample table lists some 100,000 clones, about 90% of them with a count of one. Of the sample, around 0.73% falls within the top ten clones.

The chain was built from TRBV5-1 and TRBJ2-1; the central 11 bases match TRBD2. The TCR sequence derives from a human donor in good health. The sample taken for sequencing was Tregs sorted from blood. Read as DNA, the sequence is TGCGCCAGCAGCTTGAAGTTTAGCGGGAGGGCCCAAAATGAGCAGTTCTTC. Its amino acids are CASSLKFSGRAQNEQFF.